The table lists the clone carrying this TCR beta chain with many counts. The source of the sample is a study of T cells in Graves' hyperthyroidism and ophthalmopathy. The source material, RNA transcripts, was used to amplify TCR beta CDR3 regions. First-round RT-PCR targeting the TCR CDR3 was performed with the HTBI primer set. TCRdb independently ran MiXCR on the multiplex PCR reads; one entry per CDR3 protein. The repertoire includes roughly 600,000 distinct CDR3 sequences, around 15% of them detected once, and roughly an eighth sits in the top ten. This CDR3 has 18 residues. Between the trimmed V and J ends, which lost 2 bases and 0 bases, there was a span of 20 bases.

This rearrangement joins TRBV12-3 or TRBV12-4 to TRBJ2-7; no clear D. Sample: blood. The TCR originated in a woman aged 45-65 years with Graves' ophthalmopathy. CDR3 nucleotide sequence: TGTGCCAGCAGTTTATTCGTCGGATCCGTACTCAACTCCTACGAGCAGTACTTC. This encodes CASSLFVGSVLNSYEQYF.